These 5 T cell receptor beta chains originate from one sample sequenced in a study of patients and donors after allogeneic stem cell transplantation (dated by TCRdb to about 2020). Libraries came from RT-PCR. TCRdb lists the instrument as NextSeq 550. The public reads were run again by TCRdb, first through fastp at Q25 and then through MiXCR, and only productive beta chains were kept. When rows share a CDR3 protein, they turn into one entry using the most common DNA and genes. The sample table holds about 28,000 distinct CDR3 sequences, of which approximately 7% were seen once. Jointly, the top ten make up about 34% of the sample. Sequenced sample: blood, either unsorted or a sorted T cell fraction (not recorded which). The receptors were sampled from a human donor who was either an allogeneic HSCT recipient or a stem cell or donor lymphocyte infusion donor (not recorded which). It is not recorded whose cells these are; they may come from a transplant donor.

This clonotype appeared a few times. The rearrangement joins TRBV19 to TRBJ2-4; D could derive from TRBD1 or TRBD2 (5 bases each). Trimming stripped 2 bases from V and 1 base from J, with 9 bases between. Looked up from germline, CDR1 is LNHDA and CDR2 is SQIVND (reference sequence). The CDR3 sequence is 15 residues long. The CDR3 protein is CASSITREAKNIQYF. As DNA, the CDR3 is TGTGCCAGTAGTATAACCAGGGAGGCCAAAAACATTCAGTACTTC.

This clonotype was detected only a few times. The chain combines TRBV14 with TRBJ2-3; unclear D gene. The CDR3 consists of 12 residues. Germline CDR1 is SGHDN and CDR2 is FVKESK. Trimming cost V 1 base and J 7 bases, with 6 bases left between them. CDR3 nucleotides: TGTGCCAGCAGCCAAGCAACAAATACGCAGTATTTT. It encodes CASSQATNTQYF.

In its sample, this clonotype was seen a few times. This sequence joins TRBV6-1 and TRBJ1-6; 10 bases are shared with TRBD1. The CDR3 sequence is 15 residues long. Germline CDR1 reads MNHNS; CDR2 reads SASEGT. V gave up 10 bases and J gave up 14 bases; unmatched junction bases: 17. For the CDR3, the DNA is TGTGCCATCAGGGGCTGGGGACAGGGGAAATTCACCCTCCACTTT. Translating gives CAIRGWGQGKFTLHF.

This clonotype was counted at least ten times. The V gene is TRBV12-3 or TRBV12-4, the J gene TRBJ2-1, with a tentative D call TRBD2 (5 bases). V lost 3 bases and J lost 2, with 11 bases in between. This CDR3 has 15 amino acids. The DNA of the CDR3 is TGTGCCAGCAGTTTCGGGCGGGTCACCTACAATGAGCAGTTCTTC. Translated, it gives CASSFGRVTYNEQFF.

This clonotype was observed at least ten times. CDR3 protein: CASSQDLIGELFF. The CDR3 region has the DNA TGCGCCAGCAGCCAAGATCTAATCGGGGAGCTGTTTTTT. The V and J genes are TRBV4-3 and TRBJ2-2; D is undetermined. The CDR3 spans 13 residues. The germline V and J ends were trimmed by 0 bases and 7 bases, with 6 bases remaining between them. CDR1 is LGHNA, CDR2 YSLEER, per germline.